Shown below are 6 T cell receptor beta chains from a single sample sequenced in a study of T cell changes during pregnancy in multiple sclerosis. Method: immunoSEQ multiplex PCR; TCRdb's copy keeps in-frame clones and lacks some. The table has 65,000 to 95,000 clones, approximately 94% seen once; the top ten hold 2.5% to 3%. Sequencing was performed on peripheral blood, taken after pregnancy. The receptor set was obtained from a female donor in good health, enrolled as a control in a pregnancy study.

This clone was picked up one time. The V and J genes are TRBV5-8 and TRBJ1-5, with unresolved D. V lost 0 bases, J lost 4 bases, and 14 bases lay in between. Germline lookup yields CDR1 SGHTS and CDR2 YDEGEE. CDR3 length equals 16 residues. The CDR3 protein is CASSLEGGPSNQPQHF. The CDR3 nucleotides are TGTGCCAGCAGCTTGGAAGGAGGGCCGTCTAATCAGCCCCAGCATTTT.

The CDR3 DNA reads as TGTGCCTGGAGTACGACAGGGACTTCCTATGGCTACACCTTC. Its translation: CAWSTTGTSYGYTF. V usage is TRBV30 and J usage is TRBJ1-2; 7 nucleotides match TRBD1. The germline V gene encodes CDR1 GTSNPN and CDR2 SVGIG (reference sequence). The CDR3 length is 14 residues. V trimming: 2 bases; J trimming: 4 bases; junction bases outside the gene matches: 7.

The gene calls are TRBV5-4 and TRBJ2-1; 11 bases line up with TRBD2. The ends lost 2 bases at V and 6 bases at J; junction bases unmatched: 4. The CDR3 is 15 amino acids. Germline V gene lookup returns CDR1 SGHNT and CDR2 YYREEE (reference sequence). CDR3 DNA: TGTGCCAGCAGCTTTAGCGGGGGGGCTGTCAATGAGCAGTTCTTC. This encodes CASSFSGGAVNEQFF.

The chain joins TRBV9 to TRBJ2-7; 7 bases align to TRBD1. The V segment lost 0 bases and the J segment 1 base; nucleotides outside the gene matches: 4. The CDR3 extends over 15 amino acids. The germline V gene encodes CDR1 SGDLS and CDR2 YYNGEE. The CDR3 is CASSVGPRGSYEQYF. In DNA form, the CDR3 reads TGTGCCAGCAGCGTAGGTCCCAGGGGGTCCTACGAGCAGTACTTC.

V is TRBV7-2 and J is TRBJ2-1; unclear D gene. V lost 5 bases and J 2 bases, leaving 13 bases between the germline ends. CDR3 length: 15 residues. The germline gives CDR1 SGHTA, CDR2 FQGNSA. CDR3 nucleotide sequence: TGTGCCAGCAGCCTAAGCCGTAGCACCTACAATGAGCAGTTCTTC. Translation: CASSLSRSTYNEQFF.

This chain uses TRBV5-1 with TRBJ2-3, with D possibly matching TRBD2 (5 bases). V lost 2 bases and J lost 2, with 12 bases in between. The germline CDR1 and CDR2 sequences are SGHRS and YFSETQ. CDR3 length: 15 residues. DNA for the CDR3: TGCGCCAGCAGCTTTTACGGGAATCCCACAGATACGCAGTATTTT. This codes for CASSFYGNPTDTQYF.